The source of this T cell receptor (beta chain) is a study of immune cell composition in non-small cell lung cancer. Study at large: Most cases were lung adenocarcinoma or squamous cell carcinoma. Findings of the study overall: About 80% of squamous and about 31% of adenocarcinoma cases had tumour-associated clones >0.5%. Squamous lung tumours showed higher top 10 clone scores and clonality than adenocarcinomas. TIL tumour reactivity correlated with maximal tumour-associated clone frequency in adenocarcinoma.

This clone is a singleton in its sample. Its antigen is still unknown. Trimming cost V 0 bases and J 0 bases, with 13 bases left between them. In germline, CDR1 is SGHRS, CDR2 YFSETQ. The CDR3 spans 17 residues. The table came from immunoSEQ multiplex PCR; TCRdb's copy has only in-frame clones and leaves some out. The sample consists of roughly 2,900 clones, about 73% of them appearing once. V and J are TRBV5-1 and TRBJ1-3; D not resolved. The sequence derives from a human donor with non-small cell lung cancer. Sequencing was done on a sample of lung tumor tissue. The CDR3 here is CASSLVPATISGNTIYF. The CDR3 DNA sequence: TGCGCCAGCAGCTTGGTGCCGGCCACTATCTCTGGAAACACCATATATTTT.